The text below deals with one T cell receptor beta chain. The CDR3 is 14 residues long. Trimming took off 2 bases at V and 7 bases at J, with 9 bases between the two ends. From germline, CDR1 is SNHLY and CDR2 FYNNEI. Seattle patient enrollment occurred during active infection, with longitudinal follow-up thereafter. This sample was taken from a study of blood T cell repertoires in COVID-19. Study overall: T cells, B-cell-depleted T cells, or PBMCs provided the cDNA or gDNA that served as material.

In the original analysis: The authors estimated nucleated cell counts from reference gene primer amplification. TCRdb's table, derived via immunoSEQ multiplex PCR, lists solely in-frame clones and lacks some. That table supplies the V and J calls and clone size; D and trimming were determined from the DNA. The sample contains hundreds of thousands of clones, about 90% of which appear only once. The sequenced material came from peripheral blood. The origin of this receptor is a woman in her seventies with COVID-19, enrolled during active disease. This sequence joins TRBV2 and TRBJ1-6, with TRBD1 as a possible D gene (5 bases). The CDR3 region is CASSERGLNSPLHF. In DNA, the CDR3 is TGTGCCAGCAGTGAACGGGGGTTGAATTCACCCCTCCACTTT.